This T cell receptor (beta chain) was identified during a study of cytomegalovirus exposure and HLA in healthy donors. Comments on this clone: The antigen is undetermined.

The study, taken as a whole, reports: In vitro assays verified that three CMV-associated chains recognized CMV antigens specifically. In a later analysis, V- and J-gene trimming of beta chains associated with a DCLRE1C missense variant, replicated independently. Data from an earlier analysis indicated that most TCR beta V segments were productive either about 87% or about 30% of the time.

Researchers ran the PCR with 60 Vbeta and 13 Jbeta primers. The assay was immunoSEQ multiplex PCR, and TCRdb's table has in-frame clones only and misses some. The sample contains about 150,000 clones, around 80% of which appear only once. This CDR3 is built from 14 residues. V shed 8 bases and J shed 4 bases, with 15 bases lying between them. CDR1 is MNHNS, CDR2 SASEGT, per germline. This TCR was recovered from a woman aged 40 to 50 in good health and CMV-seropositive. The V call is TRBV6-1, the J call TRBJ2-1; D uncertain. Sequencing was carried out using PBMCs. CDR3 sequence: CASQVSGMYNEQFF. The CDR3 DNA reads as TGTGCCAGCCAGGTTTCAGGAATGTACAATGAGCAGTTCTTC.